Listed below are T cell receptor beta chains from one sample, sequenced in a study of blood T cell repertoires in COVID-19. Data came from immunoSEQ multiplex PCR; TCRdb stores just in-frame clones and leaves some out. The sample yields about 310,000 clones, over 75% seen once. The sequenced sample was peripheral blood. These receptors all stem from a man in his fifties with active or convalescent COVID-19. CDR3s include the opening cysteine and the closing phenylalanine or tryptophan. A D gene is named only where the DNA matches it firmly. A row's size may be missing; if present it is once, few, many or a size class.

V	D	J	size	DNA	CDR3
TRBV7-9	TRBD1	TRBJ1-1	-	TGTGCCAGCAGCTCCATCGGGACAGAGAACACTGAAGCTTTCTTT	CASSSIGTENTEAFF
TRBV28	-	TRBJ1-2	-	TGTGCCAGCAGTTTAACCAGGGGATCTGGCTACACCTTC	CASSLTRGSGYTF
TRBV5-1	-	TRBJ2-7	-	TGCGCCAGCAGCTTGGCCGGTAGGGGAGGGGGCTACGAGCAGTACTTC	CASSLAGRGGGYEQYF
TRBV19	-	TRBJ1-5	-	TGTGCCAGTAGAGGACTGAGTGCGGGGGGCGAGCAGCCCCAGCATTTT	CASRGLSAGGEQPQHF
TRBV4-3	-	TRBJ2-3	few	TGCGCCAGCAGCCAAAATGTAAATACGCAGTATTTT	CASSQNVNTQYF
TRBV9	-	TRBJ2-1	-	TGTGCCAGCAGCGTAGGAAGGAGCTCCTACAATGAGCAGTTCTTC	CASSVGRSSYNEQFF
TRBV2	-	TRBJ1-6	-	TGTGCCAGCAGGGATGGGGGAGGTTCTAATTCACCCCTCCACTTT	CASRDGGGSNSPLHF
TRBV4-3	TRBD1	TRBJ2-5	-	TGCGCCAGCAGCCGCAGGGACAGGGCGTTTGGCGAGACCCAGTACTTC	CASSRRDRAFGETQYF
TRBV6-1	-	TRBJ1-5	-	TGTGCCAGCAGTGAAGCTGGGGCCCGCCAGCCCCAGCATTTT	CASSEAGARQPQHF
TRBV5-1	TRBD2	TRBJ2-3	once	TGCGCCAGCAGCGGGGGGACTAGCATGGCAGATACGCAGTATTTT	CASSGGTSMADTQYF
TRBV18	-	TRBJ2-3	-	TGTGCCAGCTCACCCCCCAGAGGCAGAACTACAGATACGCAGTATTTT	CASSPPRGRTTDTQYF
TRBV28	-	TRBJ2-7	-	TGTGCCAGCAGTCAAGGACAGCTCTACGAGCAGTACTTC	CASSQGQLYEQYF
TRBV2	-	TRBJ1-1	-	TGTGCCAGCAGTGCGGACAGAAGGACTGAAGCTTTCTTT	CASSADRRTEAFF
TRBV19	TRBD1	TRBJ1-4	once	TGTGCCAGTAGGCTAACAGGGGGGTCGGATGAAAAACTGTTTTTT	CASRLTGGSDEKLFF
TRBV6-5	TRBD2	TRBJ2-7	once	TGTGCCAGCTACTCCGGGACTAGCGGGAGCAACGAGCAGTACTTC	CASYSGTSGSNEQYF
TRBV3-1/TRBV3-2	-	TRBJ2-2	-	TGTGCCAGCAGCCAAGACCCAACACCCGGGGAGCTGTTTTTT	CASSQDPTPGELFF
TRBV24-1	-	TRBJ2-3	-	TGTGCCACCAGTGATGGGGGACTTAGCACAGATACGCAGTATTTT	CATSDGGLSTDTQYF
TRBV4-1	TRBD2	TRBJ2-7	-	TGCGCCAGCAGCCAAGCCGGCGGGGGGGCGTACGAGCAGTACTTC	CASSQAGGGAYEQYF
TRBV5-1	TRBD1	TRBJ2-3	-	TGCGCCAGCAGCTTGGGTGTCGGACAGGGGACCTTCACAGATACGCAGTATTTT	CASSLGVGQGTFTDTQYF
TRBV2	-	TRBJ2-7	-	TGTGCCAGCAGTTTTTCCAGGGCAGGTTCGGGTGAGCAGTACTTC	CASSFSRAGSGEQYF